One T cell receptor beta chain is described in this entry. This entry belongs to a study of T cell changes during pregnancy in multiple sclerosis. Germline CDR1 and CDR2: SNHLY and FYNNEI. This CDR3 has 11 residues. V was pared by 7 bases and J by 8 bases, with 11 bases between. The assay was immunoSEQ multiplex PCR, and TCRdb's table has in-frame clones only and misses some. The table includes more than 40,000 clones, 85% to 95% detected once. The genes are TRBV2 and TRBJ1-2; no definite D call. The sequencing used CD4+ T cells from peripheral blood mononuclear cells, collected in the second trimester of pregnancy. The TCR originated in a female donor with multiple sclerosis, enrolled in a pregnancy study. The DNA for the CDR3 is TGTGCCAGCACCCTCACTAGCGGCTACACCTTC. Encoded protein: CASTLTSGYTF.